Shown below are 5 T cell receptor beta chains from a single sample sequenced in a study of early T cells in non-severe SARS-CoV-2 infection. Each CDR3 protein gets one entry after TCRdb re-called the 5' RACE reads with MiXCR. The sample lists around 71,000 distinct CDR3 sequences, roughly 10% occurring once. The sample in question was whole blood, obtained at baseline. The receptors were gathered from an adult who was a healthcare worker with PCR-confirmed SARS-CoV-2 infection or an uninfected control (not recorded which).

This clonotype has at least ten counts. This chain connects TRBV7-2 to TRBJ2-7; 7 bases are a match to TRBD1. The V gene end was trimmed by 3 bases and the J gene end by 6 bases; junction bases not matched to a gene: 11. Germline CDR1 and CDR2: SGHTA and FQGNSA. The CDR3 loop spans 15 amino acids. The chain's CDR3 is CASSFTSGGKGEQYF. As DNA, the CDR3 is TGTGCCAGCAGCTTTACGTCAGGGGGTAAGGGCGAGCAGTACTTC.

This clonotype was observed many times. The genes are TRBV28 and TRBJ1-6; D call uncertain. Trimming left V 3 bases short and J 3 bases short, with 9 bases between. Germline lookup yields CDR1 MDHEN and CDR2 SYDVKM. There are 15 residues in the CDR3. CDR3 loop: CASSLTGNYNSPLHF. The CDR3 DNA follows: TGTGCCAGCAGTTTGACGGGGAACTATAATTCACCCCTCCACTTT.

V is TRBV6-5 and J is TRBJ1-4; TRBD1 might be the D (6 bases). The CDR3 has 16 residues. The V gene's germline CDR1 is MNHEY and CDR2 SVGAGI. V was pared by 0 bases and J by 8 bases, with 16 bases between. For the CDR3, the DNA is TGTGCCAGCAGTTACTCGCCCGCCAGGGGCAGAGAAAAACTGTTTTTT. This codes for CASSYSPARGREKLFF.

The chain is built from TRBV28 and TRBJ1-1; D is unclear. V was trimmed by 2 bases and J by 1 base, leaving 8 bases between them. Looked up from germline, CDR1 is MDHEN and CDR2 is SYDVKM. This CDR3 is built from 14 residues. The CDR3 nucleotides are TGTGCCAGCAGTTTAATCGCGGGGAACACTGAAGCTTTCTTT. It is translated as CASSLIAGNTEAFF.

This clonotype has only a few counts. The chain carries TRBV12-3 or TRBV12-4 and TRBJ1-1; TRBD1 aligns across 10 bases. After removal of 4 bases from V and 7 bases from J, the junction contained 15 bases not matched to a gene. The CDR3 has 17 amino acids. This chain's CDR3 is CASSSRDRGGLGGEAFF. CDR3 bases: TGTGCCAGCAGTTCCCGGGACAGGGGCGGCTTAGGGGGTGAAGCTTTCTTT.